Listed here are 31 T cell receptor beta chains from one sample, sequenced in a study of cytomegalovirus exposure and HLA in healthy donors. Amplification used 60 Vbeta primers and 13 Jbeta primers. Clones were read by immunoSEQ multiplex PCR, and TCRdb kept only the in-frame ones, dropping some. The sample holds approximately 120,000 clones; just under 75% are singletons and the top ten take approximately 4.3%. Source material: PBMCs. All receptors come from a man aged 55 to 70 in good health and CMV-seropositive.

The chain employs TRBV9 and TRBJ2-5, with 16 bases lining up with TRBD2. The J call may be wrong; the DNA end is better matched by TRBJ2-7. CDR3 length: 18 amino acids. Germline assignment: CDR1 SGDLS and CDR2 YYNGEE. In nucleotides, the CDR3 is TGTGCCAGCAGCGAGGGACTAGCGGGGGGGCGAAGGGGCTACGAGCAGTACTTC. Its protein is CASSEGLAGGRRGYEQYF.

This clone was seen only a few times. This rearrangement joins TRBV28 to TRBJ2-3; the match to TRBD1 covers 7 bases. Germline V gene data show CDR1 as MDHEN and CDR2 as SYDVKM. J was trimmed by 6 bases and V by 6 bases; bases with no gene match: 18. The CDR3 has 17 residues. CDR3 DNA sequence: TGTGCCAGCAGATTACAGGGGCCGGCATCTTCAGTGGATACGCAGTATTTT. This gives the protein CASRLQGPASSVDTQYF.

This chain joins TRBV7-6 and TRBJ2-5; TRBD2 matches 8 bases. Germline assignment: CDR1 SGHVS and CDR2 FNYEAQ. This CDR3 region has 13 residues. With 4 bases clipped from V and 5 bases from J, the junction kept 3 bases outside the gene matches. CDR3 loop: CASSSSGGETQYF. CDR3 nucleotide sequence: TGTGCCAGCAGCTCCTCGGGGGGGGAGACCCAGTACTTC.

The J gene is TRBJ1-1, the V gene TRBV5-1; 10 nucleotides match TRBD1. This CDR3 region has 13 residues. The germline CDR1 and CDR2 sequences are SGHRS and YFSETQ. Trimming at V came to 5 bases and at J to 9 bases, leaving 7 bases not matched to a gene. The CDR3 DNA reads as TGCGCCAGCAGGGACGCCGACAGGGGGCAAGCTTTCTTT. It specifies CASRDADRGQAFF. Based on the CDR3 plus reference TRBV5-1 and TRBJ1-1, the full variable domain is KAGVTQTPRYLIKTRGQQVTLSCSPISGHRSVSWYQQTPGQGLQFLFEYFSETQRNKGNFPGRFSGRQFSNSRSEMNVSTLELGDSALYLCASRDADRGQAFFGQGTRLTVV.

This clone has just a few counts. This chain joins TRBV18 and TRBJ1-4, with D possibly TRBD1 on 5 matching bases. From germline, CDR1 is KGHSH and CDR2 LQKENI. Trimming removed 0 bases at V and 6 bases at J, with 14 bases between. The CDR3 totals 16 residues. CDR3 in DNA: TGTGCCAGCTCACCACCGGGACTTCCCTCGGATGAAAAACTGTTTTTT. Translating it yields CASSPPGLPSDEKLFF.

V usage is TRBV11-1 and J usage is TRBJ2-5, with D tentatively TRBD1 (6 bases). Trimming stripped 5 bases from V and 2 bases from J, with 9 bases between. The CDR3 is 13 amino acids. Germline lookup yields CDR1 SGHAT and CDR2 FQDESV (reference sequence). The CDR3 loop is CASSGGVQETQYF. CDR3 sequence (DNA): TGTGCCAGCAGCGGGGGCGTACAAGAGACCCAGTACTTC.

J is TRBJ1-1 and V is TRBV5-1; D is unresolved. The CDR3 spans 15 residues. V lost 4 bases to trimming and J lost 0 bases, with 13 bases between them. From germline, CDR1 is SGHRS and CDR2 YFSETQ. DNA of the CDR3: TGCGCCAGCAGCGGATCACCGGGGATGAACACTGAAGCTTTCTTT. As protein: CASSGSPGMNTEAFF.

This clone was counted between two and nine times. V and J are TRBV7-2 and TRBJ2-3; 8 bases align to TRBD1. CDR1 and CDR2 from the germline V gene are SGHTA and FQGNSA. With V trimmed by 1 base and J by 4 bases, 10 bases remained unmatched. This CDR3 region has 17 residues. This CDR3 is CASSLGIPGQVADTQYF. CDR3 DNA: TGTGCCAGCAGCTTAGGTATCCCGGGACAGGTTGCAGATACGCAGTATTTT.

The genes are TRBV11-3 and TRBJ2-2; the match to TRBD1 covers 8 bases. Germline V gene sequence: CDR1 SGHNT, CDR2 YENEEA. The CDR3 contains 15 residues. V shed 4 bases, J shed 3 bases, and the junction held 4 bases outside the gene matches. The DNA for the CDR3 is TGTGCCAGCAGCTCCGACAGGGGCGACACCGGGGAGCTGTTTTTT. This gives the protein CASSSDRGDTGELFF.

This sequence joins TRBV19 and TRBJ1-1; D ambiguous. V gave up 3 bases and J gave up 0 bases, with 5 bases separating them. The CDR3 has 13 residues. Germline assignment: CDR1 LNHDA and CDR2 SQIVND (reference sequence). DNA for the CDR3: TGTGCCAGTAGTATTTATCTGAACACTGAAGCTTTCTTT. It codes for CASSIYLNTEAFF.

This clone has a single count. This chain joins TRBV11-3 and TRBJ1-3, with no clear D. CDR1 is SGHNT, CDR2 YENEEA, per germline. The CDR3 covers 13 residues. The ends were cut back, 1 base at V and 10 bases at J, with 11 bases in the middle. This chain's CDR3 is CASSLVTASTIYF. The DNA of the CDR3 is TGTGCCAGCAGCTTAGTCACAGCCTCAACCATATATTTT.

The chain's CDR3 is CASSLIAGRKRTDTQYF. The DNA of the CDR3 is TGTGCCAGCAGCCTGATAGCGGGGAGGAAAAGAACAGATACGCAGTATTTT. The chain is built from TRBV7-2 and TRBJ2-3; 8 bases align to TRBD2. The germline CDR1 and CDR2 sequences are SGHTA and FQGNSA. The CDR3 sequence is 17 residues long. V trimming: 5 bases; J trimming: 3 bases; junction bases outside the gene matches: 13.

This rearrangement joins TRBV5-4 to TRBJ2-3; tentatively, D is TRBD2 (7 bases). V was shortened by 3 bases and J by 5 bases, with 16 bases between the two germline ends. Germline V gene data show CDR1 as SGHNT and CDR2 as YYREEE (reference sequence). The CDR3 has 15 amino acids. The CDR3 region has the DNA TGTGCCAGCAGCTCCAGGGAGGGGGGGATAGATACGCAGTATTTT. It codes for CASSSREGGIDTQYF.

The genes are TRBV10-3 and TRBJ2-1; TRBD1 agrees at 8 bases. The length of the CDR3 is 15 residues. V dropped 5 bases and J dropped 12; count of bases not matched to a gene: 15. CDR1 is ENHRY, CDR2 SYGVKD, per germline. CDR3 in amino acids: CAISTLGQGFSGQFF. In nucleotides, the CDR3 is TGTGCCATCAGTACGCTCGGACAGGGCTTTTCTGGGCAGTTCTTC.

The genes are TRBV9 and TRBJ2-7; D gene unclear. The CDR3 sequence is 13 residues long. From germline, CDR1 is SGDLS and CDR2 YYNGEE. The ends were cut back, 2 bases at V and 5 bases at J, with 11 bases in the middle. CDR3 region: CASSVSPRNEQYF. The CDR3 DNA is TGTGCCAGCAGCGTCTCTCCGCGGAACGAGCAGTACTTC.

This sequence joins TRBV5-5 and TRBJ2-5, with 9 bases identical to TRBD1. V was clipped by 0 bases and J by 4 bases; unmatched bases: 7. CDR3 length equals 16 residues. The germline V gene has CDR1 SGHKS and CDR2 YYEKEE (reference sequence). The CDR3 region has the DNA TGTGCCAGCAGCTTGGCGGGACAGGGAAGTGGAGAGACCCAGTACTTC. Its protein product is CASSLAGQGSGETQYF.

The V gene is TRBV5-5, the J gene TRBJ2-6; tentatively, D is TRBD1 (5 bases). The CDR3 loop spans 15 amino acids. Germline lookup yields CDR1 SGHKS and CDR2 YYEKEE (reference sequence). Trimming left V 1 base short and J 4 bases short, with 9 bases between. The CDR3 coding sequence is TGTGCCAGCAGCTTGTGGGGCGCGGGGGCCAACGTCCTGACTTTC. Protein product: CASSLWGAGANVLTF.

The chain carries TRBV9 and TRBJ2-5, with D unresolved. The CDR3 has 14 amino acids. Trimming removed 0 bases from V and 1 base from J, with 7 bases in between. Germline CDR1 reads SGDLS; CDR2 reads YYNGEE. CDR3 sequence reads: CASSVVSSQETQYF. The CDR3 DNA sequence: TGTGCCAGCAGCGTAGTATCCAGCCAAGAGACCCAGTACTTC.

To note about this clone: The germline gene is not matched at one end of the junction; a read error may be the cause. This rearrangement joins TRBV9 to TRBJ2-1; the D gene is possibly TRBD1 (6 bases). Germline V gene sequence: CDR1 SGDLS, CDR2 YYNGEE. The CDR3 sequence is 15 residues long. The DNA of the CDR3 is TGTGCCGGCAGCCAGAAGGGGGACCGGTACAATGAGCAGTTCTTC. Translation: CAGSQKGDRYNEQFF. The whole variable domain, filled in from reference TRBV9 and TRBJ2-1, reads DSGVTQTPKHLITATGQRVTLRCSPRSGDLSVYWYQQSLDQGLQFLIQYYNGEERAKGNILERFSAQQFPDLHSELNLSSLELGDSALYFCAGSQKGDRYNEQFFGPGTRLTVL.

This clone turned up a few times. The chain uses TRBV11-3 and TRBJ2-2, with D maybe TRBD2 (6 bases). Trimming pared 4 bases from V and 4 bases from J, leaving 19 bases between. In germline, CDR1 is SGHNT, CDR2 YENEEA. This CDR3 contains 17 residues. The CDR3 DNA reads as TGTGCCAGCAGCTCATATGGAGGCTCAGCGGGCACCGGGGAGCTGTTTTTT. Protein product: CASSSYGGSAGTGELFF.

The chain couples TRBV27 to TRBJ2-2, with D hard to call. This CDR3 has 14 amino acids. Looked up from germline, CDR1 is MNHEY and CDR2 is SMNVEV (reference sequence). Trimming removed 2 bases at V and 4 bases at J, with 8 bases between. The CDR3 spells CASSLAIATGELFF. The CDR3, as DNA: TGTGCCAGCAGTTTAGCCATAGCCACCGGGGAGCTGTTTTTT.

The J gene is TRBJ1-5, the V gene TRBV28, with a weak D call TRBD1 (5 bases). V was shortened by 4 bases and J by 5 bases, with 15 bases between the two germline ends. The CDR3 totals 15 residues. Germline V lookup: CDR1 MDHEN, CDR2 SYDVKM. The CDR3: CASSSGTFYDQPQHF. As DNA, the CDR3 is TGTGCCAGCAGTTCTGGGACTTTCTATGATCAGCCCCAGCATTTT. The variable domain in full, completed from reference TRBV28 and TRBJ1-5, reads DVKVTQSSRYLVKRTGEKVFLECVQDMDHENMFWYRQDPGLGLRLIYFSYDVKMKEKGDIPEGYSVSREKKERFSLILESASTNQTSMYLCASSSGTFYDQPQHFGDGTRLSIL.

The V call is TRBV7-2, the J call TRBJ1-2; tentatively, D is TRBD1 (6 bases). The CDR3 has 13 amino acids. Germline CDR1 is SGHTA and CDR2 is FQGNSA. Trimming left V 5 bases short and J 8 bases short, with 15 bases between. CDR3 bases: TGTGCCAGCAGCCCGCAGGGGATCAGGGGCTACACCTTC. Protein product: CASSPQGIRGYTF.

The J gene is TRBJ2-5, the V gene TRBV6-6; possible D gene TRBD1, 6 bases. The J call may be wrong; the DNA end is better matched by TRBJ2-7. In germline, CDR1 is MNHNY, CDR2 SVGAGI (reference sequence). The CDR3 runs to 13 residues. This CDR3 reads CASRGHSTYEQYF. CDR3 bases: TGTGCCAGCAGGGGACATAGCACCTACGAGCAGTACTTC.

The CDR3 DNA reads as TGTGCCAGCAGCCAAGATCAAGGGGACAGGGCCACAGATACGCAGTATTTT. Its translation: CASSQDQGDRATDTQYF. J is TRBJ2-3 and V is TRBV4-2, with TRBD1 identical over 9 bases. Germline CDR1 is LGHNA and CDR2 is YNFKEQ. The V gene end was trimmed by 0 bases and the J gene end by 2 bases; junction bases not matched to a gene: 6. CDR3 length: 17 amino acids.

This rearrangement joins TRBV30 to TRBJ1-1; D gene uncertain. The CDR3 runs to 13 residues. CDR1 is GTSNPN and CDR2 is SVGIG in the germline V gene (reference sequence). V was pared by 0 bases and J by 2 bases, with 7 bases between. CDR3 protein: CAWSVQTNTEAFF. In DNA form, the CDR3 reads TGTGCCTGGAGTGTCCAAACTAACACTGAAGCTTTCTTT.

This chain uses TRBV9 with TRBJ2-2, with 9 positions matching TRBD1. Germline-derived CDR1 and CDR2 are SGDLS and YYNGEE. V shed 3 bases and J 6 bases; nucleotides not matched to a gene: 3. The CDR3 is 14 residues long. CDR3 sequence: CASSADRGAGELFF. The CDR3 nucleotides are TGTGCCAGCAGCGCGGACAGGGGCGCCGGGGAGCTGTTTTTT.

This clone has a handful of counts. V usage is TRBV21-1 and J usage is TRBJ2-7; the D segment call TRBD2 is taken from the table without a DNA check. TRBV21-1 has pseudogene status. This CDR3 is built from 16 residues. The chain's CDR3 is CATLSHVSDRPLEQYF. CDR3 DNA sequence: TGTGCCACACTGTCCCATGTGAGCGATAGGCCCCTCGAGCAGTACTTC.

The chain is built from TRBV14 and TRBJ1-5, with D tentatively TRBD1 (5 bases). The V end lost 3 bases, the J end lost 7 bases, and 10 bases lay between the germline ends. The CDR3 has 13 residues. Germline CDR1 SGHDN, CDR2 FVKESK. This CDR3 is CASSHRVGQPQHF. The CDR3 bases are TGTGCCAGCAGCCACAGGGTCGGCCAGCCCCAGCATTTT.

Concerning this clone itself: The junction differs from germline at one of its ends, possibly a read error. This chain connects TRBV6-1 to TRBJ2-7; D is perhaps TRBD1 (7 bases). The germline gives CDR1 MNHNS, CDR2 SASEGT. The CDR3 consists of 12 residues. The CDR3 DNA reads as TGTGCCAGCAGTGAAGCGGGCACAGGGGAGGACTTC. It translates to CASSEAGTGEDF.

The chain recombines TRBV6-1 with TRBJ2-7; the match to TRBD1 covers 7 bases. CDR3 length: 15 residues. The germline V gene has CDR1 MNHNS and CDR2 SASEGT. J lost 2 bases, V lost 6 bases, and 10 bases had no gene match. CDR3 residues: CASRQGSSPAYEQYF. The CDR3 DNA sequence: TGTGCCAGCAGACAGGGGTCCTCTCCTGCCTACGAGCAGTACTTC.